Below are 24 T cell receptor beta chains sequenced from a single sample in a study of cytomegalovirus exposure and HLA in healthy donors. Both 60 Vbeta primers and 13 Jbeta primers went into the PCR. Libraries were prepared by immunoSEQ multiplex PCR; TCRdb keeps only in-frame clonotypes and omits some of them. The sample consists of 100,000 to 150,000 clones, 70% to 80% of them appearing once. Input material: PBMCs. The origin of the receptors is a man over 45 in good health and CMV-seropositive.

The rearrangement uses TRBV2 and TRBJ1-1; 7 nucleotides line up with TRBD1. The length of the CDR3 is 13 residues. CDR1 and CDR2 from the germline V gene are SNHLY and FYNNEI. The V segment lost 7 bases and the J segment 3 bases; nucleotides outside the gene matches: 5. For the CDR3, the DNA is TGTGCCAGCAATAGCGACAGGGACACTGAAGCTTTCTTT. Translating gives CASNSDRDTEAFF.

This chain uses TRBV5-4 with TRBJ1-2; TRBD1 might be the D (5 bases). Per germline, CDR1 SGHNT and CDR2 YYREEE (reference sequence). This CDR3 has 14 residues. Trimming removed 4 bases from V and 4 bases from J, with 14 bases in between. CDR3 nucleotide sequence: TGTGCCAGCAGCCCGGTGGGGGGTGGCTATGGCTACACCTTC. This sequence encodes CASSPVGGGYGYTF.

The chain links TRBV27 to TRBJ2-7, with 8 nucleotides matching TRBD2. The CDR3 has 14 amino acids. The germline V gene has CDR1 MNHEY and CDR2 SMNVEV (reference sequence). The junction had 6 bases not matched to a gene; V was cut back by 2 bases and J by 6 bases. CDR3 protein: CASSLRGTSGEQYF. For the CDR3, the DNA is TGTGCCAGCAGTTTAAGAGGTACTAGCGGCGAGCAGTACTTC.

V is TRBV4-1 and J is TRBJ2-7, with D possibly matching TRBD2 (5 bases). The CDR3 totals 13 residues. Germline V lookup: CDR1 MGHRA, CDR2 YSYEKL. Trimming left V 2 bases short and J 5 bases short, with 10 bases between. The CDR3 sequence is CASSQSVRDEQYF. The CDR3 DNA follows: TGCGCCAGCAGCCAATCGGTGCGGGACGAGCAGTACTTC.

This clone was observed a few times. V usage is TRBV18 and J usage is TRBJ1-2; D is ambiguous. The CDR3 covers 14 residues. The V gene's germline CDR1 is KGHSH and CDR2 LQKENI. V lost 2 bases and J 5 bases, leaving 12 bases between the germline ends. The CDR3 DNA follows: TGTGCCAGCTCACCAAACTCCGGTAGTTATGGCTACACCTTC. It specifies CASSPNSGSYGYTF. Full variable domain (outside the CDR3, taken from reference TRBV18 and TRBJ1-2): NAGVMQNPRHLVRRRGQEARLRCSPMKGHSHVYWYRQLPEEGLKFMVYLQKENIIDESGMPKERFSAEFPKEGPSILRIQQVVRGDSAAYFCASSPNSGSYGYTFGSGTRLTVV.

The chain has TRBV5-1 and TRBJ1-5; TRBD1 is a possible D gene (5 bases). Germline-derived CDR1 and CDR2 are SGHRS and YFSETQ. Trimming cost V 4 bases and J 0 bases, with 14 bases left between them. This CDR3 contains 16 residues. The CDR3 reads CASSPAGMYSNQPQHF. The CDR3 DNA sequence: TGCGCCAGCAGCCCGGCAGGGATGTATAGCAATCAGCCCCAGCATTTT.

The genes are TRBV11-2 and TRBJ2-2; 8 bases are shared with TRBD2. CDR1 is SGHAT, CDR2 FQNNGV, per germline. This CDR3 region has 15 residues. V shed 2 bases and J 5 bases; nucleotides not matched to a gene: 4. The CDR3 DNA reads as TGTGCCAGCAGCTTAATCCGGGGGGGGACCGGGGAGCTGTTTTTT. Its protein is CASSLIRGGTGELFF.

To note about this clone: The junction differs from germline at one of its ends, possibly a read error. J is TRBJ2-3 and V is TRBV7-9; 12 bases are a match to TRBD2. CDR1 and CDR2 (germline): SEHNR, FQNEAQ (reference sequence). This CDR3 comprises 12 residues. CDR3: CASSLGLAGVSF. DNA for the CDR3: TGTGCCAGCAGCTTAGGACTAGCGGGGGTCAGTTTT.

The chain uses TRBV5-6 and TRBJ1-5; possible D gene TRBD1, 6 bases. CDR3 size: 14 residues. The V end lost 5 bases, the J end lost 3 bases, and 12 bases lay between the germline ends. CDR1 is SGHDT and CDR2 is YYEEEE in the germline V gene. This CDR3 is CASSRGLHNQPQHF. The CDR3, as DNA: TGTGCCAGCAGTAGGGGGTTACACAATCAGCCCCAGCATTTT.

About this clone: One junction end does not reproduce the germline sequence, and a read error may be involved. This rearrangement joins TRBV4-2 to TRBJ2-3; 12 bases are a match to TRBD2. In germline, CDR1 is LGHNA, CDR2 YNFKEQ. The CDR3 is made up of 16 amino acids. The DNA for the CDR3 is TGTGCCAGCAGCCCGGGGACTAGCGGGCCCACAGATATGCAGTATTTT. Translating gives CASSPGTSGPTDMQYF.

The rearrangement links TRBV5-1 to TRBJ2-7; 7 nucleotides agree with TRBD2. After removal of 0 bases from V and 6 bases from J, the junction contained 9 bases not matched to a gene. The CDR3 consists of 15 residues. Looked up from germline, CDR1 is SGHRS and CDR2 is YFSETQ. CDR3 residues: CASSLEWGGLPEQYF. CDR3 bases: TGCGCCAGCAGCTTGGAGTGGGGGGGTCTCCCCGAGCAGTACTTC.

The CDR3 loop reads CASSYDRLGEQYF. The CDR3 DNA reads as TGTGCCAGCAGTTACGACAGGCTCGGGGAGCAGTACTTC. The chain has TRBV6-5 and TRBJ2-7, with TRBD1 as a possible D gene (6 bases). The CDR3 covers 13 residues. V lost 2 bases to trimming and J lost 7 bases, with 12 bases between them. Germline V gene data show CDR1 as MNHEY and CDR2 as SVGAGI.

On this clone itself: The same CDR3 arises from other DNA sequences in this sample as well. V gene TRBV2 combines with J gene TRBJ2-7, with D uncertain. The V and J ends lost 2 bases and 3 bases respectively, with 5 bases between them. In germline, CDR1 is SNHLY, CDR2 FYNNEI. The CDR3 contains 12 residues. In nucleotides, the CDR3 is TGTGCCAGCAGTGAAAGAGGCTACGAGCAGTACTTC. Amino acids: CASSERGYEQYF.

The chain has TRBV7-9 and TRBJ1-2; D might be TRBD1 (5 bases). The V and J ends lost 2 bases and 4 bases respectively, with 11 bases between them. Per the germline V gene, CDR1 is SEHNR and CDR2 is FQNEAQ (reference sequence). This CDR3 has 14 amino acids. The CDR3 DNA reads TGTGCCAGCAGCTTACAGGGCTCCAGCTATGGCTACACCTTC. The encoded protein is CASSLQGSSYGYTF.

This chain links TRBV2 with TRBJ2-2; D is unclear. The CDR3 consists of 13 residues. The V and J ends lost 6 bases and 0 bases respectively, with 5 bases between them. Germline V CDR1 and CDR2: SNHLY, FYNNEI. The CDR3 loop is CASRVANTGELFF. CDR3 coding DNA: TGTGCCAGCAGGGTAGCGAACACCGGGGAGCTGTTTTTT. The full variable domain, in which reference TRBV2 and TRBJ2-2 provide the parts outside the CDR3, is EPEVTQTPSHQVTQMGQEVILRCVPISNHLYFYWYRQILGQKVEFLVSFYNNEISEKSEIFDDQFSVERPDGSNFTLKIRSTKLEDSAMYFCASRVANTGELFFGEGSRLTVL.

This clone was seen a handful of times. The chain recombines TRBV4-1 with TRBJ2-1; TRBD1 is a possible D gene (6 bases). Between the trimmed V and J ends, which lost 1 base and 0 bases, there was a span of 10 bases. CDR1 is MGHRA and CDR2 is YSYEKL in the germline V gene. The CDR3 totals 16 residues. In DNA, the CDR3 is TGCGCCAGCAGCCAAGGTAGACAGGCCTCCTACAATGAGCAGTTCTTC. As protein: CASSQGRQASYNEQFF.

The table lists this clone with a few counts. This chain uses TRBV6-6 with TRBJ2-7; 9 bases agree with TRBD2. Germline V gives CDR1 MNHNY, CDR2 SVGAGI (reference sequence). CDR3 size: 16 residues. The J segment lost 5 bases and the V segment lost 1 base, leaving 9 bases of the junction unmatched. In nucleotides, the CDR3 is TGTGCCAGCAGTTACTACGGCGGGGGGGCGGCTAACGAGCAGTACTTC. Protein sequence: CASSYYGGGAANEQYF.

The chain uses TRBV6-6 and TRBJ2-7; possibly TRBD1 for D (6 bases). Per germline, CDR1 MNHNY and CDR2 SVGAGI (reference sequence). V was cut by 0 bases and J by 3 bases, with 9 bases left in between. The CDR3 spans 14 residues. Here the CDR3 reads CASSYSGQSYEQYF. The CDR3 region has the DNA TGTGCCAGCAGTTACTCCGGACAGAGCTACGAGCAGTACTTC.

The chain couples TRBV7-9 to TRBJ2-7; 11 bases line up with TRBD2. Germline lookup yields CDR1 SEHNR and CDR2 FQNEAQ (reference sequence). There are 17 residues in the CDR3. Trimming took 0 bases from V and 2 from J; bases not matched to a gene: 6. DNA for the CDR3: TGTGCCAGCAGCTTAGCGTCGGTACTAGCGGGAGCCTACGAGCAGTACTTC. Encoded protein: CASSLASVLAGAYEQYF.

This rearrangement joins TRBV12-5 to TRBJ2-3; 8 bases line up with TRBD1. The CDR3 has 17 residues. The germline V gene has CDR1 LGHNT and CDR2 FRNRAP. V dropped 5 bases and J dropped 4; count of bases not matched to a gene: 14. This CDR3 reads CASGPGTGGIGSDTQYF. DNA for the CDR3: TGTGCTAGTGGTCCGGGAACAGGGGGGATAGGGTCAGATACGCAGTATTTT.

This clone is a singleton in its sample. J is TRBJ1-4 and V is TRBV9; a weak D match, TRBD1 (5 bases). The V gene's germline CDR1 is SGDLS and CDR2 YYNGEE. V shed 2 bases and J shed 8 bases, with 13 bases lying between them. The CDR3 is 14 amino acids. DNA of the CDR3: TGTGCCAGCAGCGTGGGGCAGGGAGGGGAAAAACTGTTTTTT. Its translation: CASSVGQGGEKLFF.

This clone appeared a few times. The chain links TRBV29-1 to TRBJ2-7; 8 nucleotides match TRBD1. The V gene's germline CDR1 is SQVTM and CDR2 ANQGSEA. This CDR3 contains 12 residues. J lost 7 bases, V lost 4 bases, and 6 bases had no gene match. CDR3 coding DNA: TGCAGCGTTGTTCAGGGGGCACTGGAGCAGTACTTC. This codes for CSVVQGALEQYF.

This sequence joins TRBV5-1 and TRBJ2-5; weak D call: TRBD2 (6 bases). CDR3 size: 15 residues. CDR1 is SGHRS, CDR2 YFSETQ, per germline. The V end was cut by 0 bases, the J end by 5 bases, with 14 bases between. The CDR3 sequence is CASSLVTGGVETQYF. The CDR3 DNA reads as TGCGCCAGCAGCTTGGTGACCGGGGGAGTCGAGACCCAGTACTTC.

This chain uses TRBV7-2 with TRBJ2-1, with unresolved D. CDR1 is SGHTA, CDR2 FQGNSA, per germline. This CDR3 region has 14 residues. V gave up 0 bases and J gave up 4 bases, with 7 bases separating them. The CDR3 sequence is CASSLAVEYNEQFF. The CDR3 DNA reads as TGTGCCAGCAGCTTAGCAGTAGAATACAATGAGCAGTTCTTC.